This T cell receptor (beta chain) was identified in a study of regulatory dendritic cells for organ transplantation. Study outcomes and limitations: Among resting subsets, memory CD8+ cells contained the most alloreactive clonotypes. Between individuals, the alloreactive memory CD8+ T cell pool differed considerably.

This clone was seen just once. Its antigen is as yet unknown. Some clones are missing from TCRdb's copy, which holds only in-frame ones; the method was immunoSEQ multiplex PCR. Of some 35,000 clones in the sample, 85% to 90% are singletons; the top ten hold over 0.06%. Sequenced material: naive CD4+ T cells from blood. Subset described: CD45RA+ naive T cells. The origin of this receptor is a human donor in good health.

The CDR3 is CASSQDRDGIYEQYF. The DNA for the CDR3 is TGCGCCAGCAGCCAAGATCGGGACGGAATCTACGAGCAGTACTTC. V gene TRBV4-3 combines with J gene TRBJ2-7; D tentatively reads TRBD1 or TRBD2 (5 bases each). CDR1 LGHNA and CDR2 YSLEER come from the germline V gene. The CDR3 contains 15 residues. V lost 0 bases and J lost 3, with 12 bases in between.